Listed below are T cell receptor beta chains from one sample, sequenced in a study of control samples from healthy donors and cancer patients. Only in-frame clones appear in the TCRdb table, and some are missing; sequencing was by immunoSEQ multiplex PCR. The sample yields 100,000 to 150,000 clones, around 92% seen once. Input material: PBMCs. The receptors stem from an elderly man with head and neck cancer. The CDR3 runs from the conserved cysteine through the conserved F or W. Each record gives: J gene, V gene, clone size, D gene, CDR3 DNA, CDR3 protein. The D gene is left open where the match is weak. Size is stated for part of the rows, as once, few or many counts, or as a class when the clone is expanded.

j_gene: TRBJ2-7; v_gene: TRBV27; abundance: .; d_gene: TRBD2; CDR3nt: TGTGCCAGCAGTCTTCCGGGGCGGGGGGCCTACGAGCAGTACTTC; CDR3aa: CASSLPGRGAYEQYF
j_gene: TRBJ2-7; v_gene: TRBV27; abundance: .; d_gene: TRBD1; CDR3nt: TGTGCCAGCAGTTCGGACAGGGGAACCTACGAGCAGTACTTC; CDR3aa: CASSSDRGTYEQYF
j_gene: TRBJ1-2; v_gene: TRBV10-3; abundance: .; d_gene: .; CDR3nt: TGTGCCATCAGTGAGTTCAGGATAAGTGGCTACACCTTC; CDR3aa: CAISEFRISGYTF
j_gene: TRBJ1-1; v_gene: TRBV27; abundance: .; d_gene: TRBD1; CDR3nt: TGTGCCAGCAGTTTTTCGTTTGGACAGGGTGAAGCTTTCTTT; CDR3aa: CASSFSFGQGEAFF
j_gene: TRBJ2-7; v_gene: TRBV19; abundance: .; d_gene: TRBD1; CDR3nt: TGTGCCAGTAGTATACCAGGACAGGGGGCACTCTACGAGCAGTACTTC; CDR3aa: CASSIPGQGALYEQYF
j_gene: TRBJ1-5; v_gene: TRBV19; abundance: .; d_gene: .; CDR3nt: TGTGCCAGTAGTCTCACAGGGACGGATCAGCCCCAGCATTTT; CDR3aa: CASSLTGTDQPQHF
j_gene: TRBJ1-5; v_gene: TRBV4-1; abundance: .; d_gene: TRBD1; CDR3nt: TGCGCCAGCAGCCAATACAGGGGGGATAATCAGCCCCAGCATTTT; CDR3aa: CASSQYRGDNQPQHF
j_gene: TRBJ2-1; v_gene: TRBV6-1; abundance: .; d_gene: .; CDR3nt: TGTGCCAGCAGTGAGAGGCCAGCCTACAATGAGCAGTTCTTC; CDR3aa: CASSERPAYNEQFF
j_gene: TRBJ1-2; v_gene: TRBV5-1; abundance: .; d_gene: TRBD1; CDR3nt: TGCGCCAGCAGCTTGGTGGGACAGGGAACAGGCGGCTACACCTTC; CDR3aa: CASSLVGQGTGGYTF
j_gene: TRBJ2-1; v_gene: TRBV18; abundance: .; d_gene: .; CDR3nt: TGTGCCAGCTCACCCCCCGGGCCCCAGAGGGCCGGAAACAATGAGCAGTTCTTC; CDR3aa: CASSPPGPQRAGNNEQFF
j_gene: TRBJ2-3; v_gene: TRBV2; abundance: .; d_gene: .; CDR3nt: TGTGCCAGCAGAAAGGGCGGCGGGGAAGAAGATACGCAGTATTTT; CDR3aa: CASRKGGGEEDTQYF
j_gene: TRBJ2-7; v_gene: TRBV27; abundance: once; d_gene: .; CDR3nt: TGTGCCAGCTCCACCGGTCTGAACTCGGGGGAGCAGTACTTC; CDR3aa: CASSTGLNSGEQYF
j_gene: TRBJ1-4; v_gene: TRBV4-3; abundance: .; d_gene: TRBD1; CDR3nt: TGCGCCAGCAGCATCCGAGGGGGCGCAATCGAAAAACTGTTTTTT; CDR3aa: CASSIRGGAIEKLFF
j_gene: TRBJ2-1; v_gene: TRBV4-3; abundance: .; d_gene: TRBD1; CDR3nt: TGCGCCAGCAGCCAACAAACAGGGGGTTGGGATGTGCAGTTCTTC; CDR3aa: CASSQQTGGWDVQFF
j_gene: TRBJ1-4; v_gene: TRBV5-4; abundance: .; d_gene: .; CDR3nt: TGTGCCAGCAGCTTGTTCCAGAATGAAAAACTGTTTTTT; CDR3aa: CASSLFQNEKLFF
j_gene: TRBJ1-2; v_gene: TRBV30; abundance: .; d_gene: TRBD1; CDR3nt: TGTGCCTGGAACCCAGGGACAGGAATTAACTATGGCTACACCTTC; CDR3aa: CAWNPGTGINYGYTF
j_gene: TRBJ1-3; v_gene: TRBV5-4; abundance: .; d_gene: .; CDR3nt: TGTGCCAGCAGCCCAGGGGCCGCAAGCTCTGGAAACACCATATATTTT; CDR3aa: CASSPGAASSGNTIYF
j_gene: TRBJ1-1; v_gene: TRBV2; abundance: .; d_gene: .; CDR3nt: TGTGCCAGCAGTGAAGGGAATTGGGAAGCTTTCTTT; CDR3aa: CASSEGNWEAFF
j_gene: TRBJ2-2; v_gene: TRBV5-4; abundance: .; d_gene: .; CDR3nt: TGTGCCAGCAGCTTGCGGGGATCGAACACCGGGGAGCTGTTTTTT; CDR3aa: CASSLRGSNTGELFF
j_gene: TRBJ1-5; v_gene: TRBV6-5; abundance: .; d_gene: .; CDR3nt: TGTGCCAGCAGACAGGGTGATCAGCCCCAGCATTTT; CDR3aa: CASRQGDQPQHF